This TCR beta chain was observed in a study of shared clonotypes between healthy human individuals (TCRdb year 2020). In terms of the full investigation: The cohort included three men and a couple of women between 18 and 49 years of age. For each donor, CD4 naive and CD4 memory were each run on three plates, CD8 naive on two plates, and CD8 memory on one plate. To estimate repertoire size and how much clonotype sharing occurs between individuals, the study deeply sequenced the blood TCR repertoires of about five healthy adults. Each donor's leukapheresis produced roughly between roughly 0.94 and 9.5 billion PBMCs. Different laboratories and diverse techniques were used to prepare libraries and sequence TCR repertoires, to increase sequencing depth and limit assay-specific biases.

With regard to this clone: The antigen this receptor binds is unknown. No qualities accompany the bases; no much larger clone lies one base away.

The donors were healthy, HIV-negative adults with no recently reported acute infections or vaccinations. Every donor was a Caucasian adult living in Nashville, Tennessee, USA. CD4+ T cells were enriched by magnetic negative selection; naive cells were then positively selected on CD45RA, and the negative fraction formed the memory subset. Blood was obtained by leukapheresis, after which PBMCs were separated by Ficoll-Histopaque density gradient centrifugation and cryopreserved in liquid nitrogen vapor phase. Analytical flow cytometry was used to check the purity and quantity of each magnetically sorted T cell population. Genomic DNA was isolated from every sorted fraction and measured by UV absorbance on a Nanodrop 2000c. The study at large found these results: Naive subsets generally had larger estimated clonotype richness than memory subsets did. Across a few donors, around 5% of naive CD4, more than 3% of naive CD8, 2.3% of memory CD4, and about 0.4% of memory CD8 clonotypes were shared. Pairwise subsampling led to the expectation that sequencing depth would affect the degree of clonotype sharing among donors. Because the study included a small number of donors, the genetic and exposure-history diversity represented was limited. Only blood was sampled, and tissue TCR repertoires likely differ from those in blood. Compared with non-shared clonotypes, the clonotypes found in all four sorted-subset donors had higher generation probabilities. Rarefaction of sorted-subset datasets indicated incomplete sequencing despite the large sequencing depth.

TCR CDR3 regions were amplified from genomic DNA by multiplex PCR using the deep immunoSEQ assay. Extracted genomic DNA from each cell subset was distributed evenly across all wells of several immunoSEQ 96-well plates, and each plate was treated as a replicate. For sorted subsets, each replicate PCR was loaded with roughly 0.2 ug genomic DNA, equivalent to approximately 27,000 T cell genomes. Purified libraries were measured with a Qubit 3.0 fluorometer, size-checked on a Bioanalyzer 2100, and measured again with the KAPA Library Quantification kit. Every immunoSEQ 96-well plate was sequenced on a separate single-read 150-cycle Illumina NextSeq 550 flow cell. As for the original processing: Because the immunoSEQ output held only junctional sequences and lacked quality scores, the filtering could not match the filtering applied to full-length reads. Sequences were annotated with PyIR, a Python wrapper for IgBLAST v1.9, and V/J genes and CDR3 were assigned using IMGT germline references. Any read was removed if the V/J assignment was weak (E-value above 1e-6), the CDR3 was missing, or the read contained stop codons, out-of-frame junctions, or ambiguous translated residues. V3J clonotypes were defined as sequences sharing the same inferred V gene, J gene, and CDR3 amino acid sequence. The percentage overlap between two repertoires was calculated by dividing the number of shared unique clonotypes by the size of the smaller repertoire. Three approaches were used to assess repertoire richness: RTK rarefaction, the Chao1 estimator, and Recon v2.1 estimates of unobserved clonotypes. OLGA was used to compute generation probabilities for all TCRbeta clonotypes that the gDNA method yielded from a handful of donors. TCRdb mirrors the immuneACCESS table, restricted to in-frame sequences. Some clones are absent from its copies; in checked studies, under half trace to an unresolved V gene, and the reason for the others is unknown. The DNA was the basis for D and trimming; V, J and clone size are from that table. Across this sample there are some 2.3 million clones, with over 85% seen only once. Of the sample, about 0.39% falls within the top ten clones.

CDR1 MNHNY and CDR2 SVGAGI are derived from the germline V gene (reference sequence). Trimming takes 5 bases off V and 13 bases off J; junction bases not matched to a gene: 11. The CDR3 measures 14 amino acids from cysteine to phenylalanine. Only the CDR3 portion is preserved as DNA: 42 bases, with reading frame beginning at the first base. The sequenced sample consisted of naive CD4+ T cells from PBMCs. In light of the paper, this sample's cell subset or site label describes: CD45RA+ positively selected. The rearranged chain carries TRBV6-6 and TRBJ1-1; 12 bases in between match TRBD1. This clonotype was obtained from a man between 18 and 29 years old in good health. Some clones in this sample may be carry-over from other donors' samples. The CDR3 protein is CASSNRDRGRDLFF. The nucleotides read TGTGCCAGCAGTAACCGGGACAGGGGGCGCGACCTTTTCTTT.